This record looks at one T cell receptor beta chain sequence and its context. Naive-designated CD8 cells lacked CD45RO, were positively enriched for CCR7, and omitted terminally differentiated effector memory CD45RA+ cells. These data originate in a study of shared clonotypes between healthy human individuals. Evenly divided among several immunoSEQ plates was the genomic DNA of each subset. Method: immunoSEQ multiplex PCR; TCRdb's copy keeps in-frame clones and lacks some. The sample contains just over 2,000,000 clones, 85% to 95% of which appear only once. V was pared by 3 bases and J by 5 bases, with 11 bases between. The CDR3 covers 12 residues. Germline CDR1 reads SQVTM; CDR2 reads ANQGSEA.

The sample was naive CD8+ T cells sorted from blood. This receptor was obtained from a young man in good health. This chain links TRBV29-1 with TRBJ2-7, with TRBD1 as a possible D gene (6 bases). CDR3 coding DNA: TGCAGCGTTGAGTGGCAGGGGAACGAGCAGTACTTC. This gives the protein CSVEWQGNEQYF.